This T cell receptor (beta chain) was identified in a study of blood T cell repertoires in COVID-19 (dated by TCRdb to the early 2020s). Regarding the study in general: The collaborator samples originated in the United States, Italy and Spain and spanned the acute and convalescent phases of COVID-19. The material from the prospective study consisted of cDNA or gDNA derived from T cells, B-cell-depleted T cells, or PBMCs. Samples were obtained from the ongoing ImmuneRACE study (first 160 participants) and from approximately 1,200 subjects provided by 6 global collaborators. Sample metadata almost always included a de-identified subject ID, COVID-19 status, age in years and sex. The repertoires were made available in a free public database intended to serve as a resource for research on the immune response to SARS-CoV-2. Where available, HLA class I and class II types were taken from metadata supplied by the sample provider and were not determined by assay-based typing. Subjects who had been exposed to COVID-19, were actively infected with it, or had recovered from it provided the deeply sampled blood TCRbeta repertoires that made up the dataset. Broader findings and caveats from the paper: The amount of clinical and demographic metadata varied by source and participant and was provided uncurated.

Participants in the prospective study were enrolled through a virtual design, were aged roughly 18 to 100 years, and lived in 20 to 30 United States geographic areas. In the prospective study, cohorts were assigned on the basis of participant-reported clinical history obtained from a screening survey and a study questionnaire. Each participant in the prospective study had whole blood, serum and a nasopharyngeal or oropharyngeal swab collected by mobile phlebotomists. Additional blood draws and questionnaires over an approximately 2-month period could optionally be provided by prospective study participants. Before DNA extraction, blood samples from the prospective study were shipped at room temperature or frozen. As for this clone: The antigen this receptor binds is unknown. Base-call qualities are not available, and no considerably larger clone is one nucleotide away.

Trimming removed 0 bases from V and 8 bases from J; the gene matches leave 8 bases unexplained. CDR3 length: 16 amino acids, cysteine to phenylalanine. The kept DNA is CDR3 alone, 48 bases in frame from the first base. The germline V gene sets CDR1 to ENHRY and CDR2 to SYGVKD. TCRbeta CDR3 regions were amplified from genomic DNA by means of the immunoSEQ Assay, a bias-controlled multiplex PCR. From the authors' description of their analysis: Within the assay, amplification of reference gene primers was used to estimate how many nucleated cells each sample contained. To quantify the absolute abundance of each unique TCRbeta CDR3 rearrangement, sequence reads were collapsed and filtered. For each sample, productive Simpson clonality was calculated as the square root of Simpson's diversity index over productive rearrangements. What TCRdb holds here is the immuneACCESS table cut down to in-frame rearrangements. Part of the clones is not present; checked against another copy, under half of the missing clones reflect an unresolved V gene, and the others are unexplained. V and J calls and clone size are copied from that table; D and trimming were computed from the DNA. Within this sample are 200,000 to 250,000 clones, with 80% to 90% of them counted one time only. The ten largest clones capture around 15% of the sample.

Here the chain combines TRBV10-3 and TRBJ2-1, with 9 central nucleotides matching TRBD2. Sequencing used PBMCs or T cells enriched from blood (not recorded which). The sequence derives from a woman aged 50 to 60 with acute COVID-19. This receptor has the CDR3 CAISESVAGGPHEQFF. The DNA is TGTGCCATCAGTGAGTCCGTGGCGGGAGGGCCACATGAGCAGTTCTTC.